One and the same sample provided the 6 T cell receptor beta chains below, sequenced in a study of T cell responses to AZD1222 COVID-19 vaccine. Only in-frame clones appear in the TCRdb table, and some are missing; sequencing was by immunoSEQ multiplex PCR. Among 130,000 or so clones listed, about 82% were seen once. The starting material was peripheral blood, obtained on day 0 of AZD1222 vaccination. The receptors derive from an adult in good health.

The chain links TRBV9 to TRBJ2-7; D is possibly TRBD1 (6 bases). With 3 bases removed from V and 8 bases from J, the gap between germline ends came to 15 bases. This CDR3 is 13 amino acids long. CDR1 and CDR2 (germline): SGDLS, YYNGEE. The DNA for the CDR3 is TGTGCCAGCAGCGCAGGACAGAAGGGCAAGCAGTACTTC. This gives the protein CASSAGQKGKQYF.

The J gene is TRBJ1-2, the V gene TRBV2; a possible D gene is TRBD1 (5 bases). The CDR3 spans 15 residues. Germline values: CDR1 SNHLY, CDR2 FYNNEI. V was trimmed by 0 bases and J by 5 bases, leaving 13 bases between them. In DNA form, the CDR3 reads TGTGCCAGCAGTGAAGCGGGGCATCTCTCTTATGGCTACACCTTC. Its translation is CASSEAGHLSYGYTF.

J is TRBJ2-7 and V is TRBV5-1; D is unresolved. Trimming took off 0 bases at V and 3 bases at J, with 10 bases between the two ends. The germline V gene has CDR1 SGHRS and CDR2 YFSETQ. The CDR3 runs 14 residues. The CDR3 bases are TGCGCCAGCAGCTTGGTGTCTCTTAACTACGAGCAGTACTTC. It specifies CASSLVSLNYEQYF. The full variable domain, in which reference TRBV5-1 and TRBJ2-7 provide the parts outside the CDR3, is KAGVTQTPRYLIKTRGQQVTLSCSPISGHRSVSWYQQTPGQGLQFLFEYFSETQRNKGNFPGRFSGRQFSNSRSEMNVSTLELGDSALYLCASSLVSLNYEQYFGPGTRLTVT.

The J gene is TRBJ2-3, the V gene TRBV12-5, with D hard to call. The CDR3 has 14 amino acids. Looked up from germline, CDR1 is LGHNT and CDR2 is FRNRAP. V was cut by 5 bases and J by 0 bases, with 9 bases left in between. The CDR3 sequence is CASGDGTSTDTQYF. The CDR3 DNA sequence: TGTGCTAGTGGTGACGGTACTAGCACAGATACGCAGTATTTT.

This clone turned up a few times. CDR3 amino acids: CASSQNTGTAFSPLHF. The CDR3 region has the DNA TGTGCCAGCAGCCAGAACACCGGGACAGCATTTTCACCCCTCCACTTT. J is TRBJ1-6 and V is TRBV7-9, with TRBD1 matching over 7 bases. Germline V lookup: CDR1 SEHNR, CDR2 FQNEAQ (reference sequence). The junction had 13 bases not matched to a gene; V was cut back by 5 bases and J by 9 bases. The CDR3 runs to 16 residues.

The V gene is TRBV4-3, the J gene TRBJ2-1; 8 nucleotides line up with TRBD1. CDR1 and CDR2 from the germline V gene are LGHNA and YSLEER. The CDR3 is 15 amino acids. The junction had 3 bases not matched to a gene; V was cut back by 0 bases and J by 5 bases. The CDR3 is CASSQDMDRDNEQFF. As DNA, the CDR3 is TGCGCCAGCAGCCAAGATATGGACAGGGACAATGAGCAGTTCTTC.